The 22 T cell receptor beta chains listed next were all sequenced from one sample in a study of spatial heterogeneity in lung cancer. The sample's time point: blood at routine non-recurrence follow-up after resection. Frozen PBMC, nontumor lung or tumor provided whole RNA, which was sequenced unsorted. MiXCR was run by TCRdb on the 5' RACE reads, yielding one entry per CDR3 protein. Among under 150,000 distinct CDR3 sequences, approximately 12% were seen once, and the ten largest hold roughly 15%. The sequences come from PBMCs, collected at follow-up. Receptors were obtained from a male donor with early-stage non-small cell lung cancer.

In its sample, this clonotype was seen many times. V gene TRBV5-1 combines with J gene TRBJ2-6; possible D gene TRBD1, 6 bases. Deletions cut 0 bases from V and 0 bases from J, with 10 bases between. From germline, CDR1 is SGHRS and CDR2 YFSETQ. The CDR3 spans 17 residues. This CDR3 is CASSLVLRGSGANVLTF. The CDR3 region has the DNA TGCGCCAGCAGCTTGGTTCTCAGGGGCTCTGGGGCCAACGTCCTGACTTTC.

This clonotype appeared many times. The gene calls are TRBV20-1 and TRBJ1-2; maybe TRBD1 (6 bases). This CDR3 contains 13 residues. Germline CDR1 reads DFQATT; CDR2 reads SNEGSKA (reference sequence). Trimming took 6 bases from V and 3 from J, leaving 14 bases between them. The CDR3 sequence is CSAVARGDYGYTF. The CDR3, as DNA: TGCAGTGCGGTAGCCAGGGGAGACTATGGCTACACCTTC.

This clonotype has a count of ten or more. V is TRBV7-9 and J is TRBJ1-6; D unresolved. The V gene's germline CDR1 is SEHNR and CDR2 FQNEAQ (reference sequence). The CDR3 runs 13 residues. V lost 6 bases, J lost 7 bases, and 10 bases lay in between. Here the CDR3 reads CASRSRENSPLHF. The CDR3 DNA sequence: TGTGCCAGCAGGAGTCGTGAAAATTCACCCCTCCACTTT.

The chain links TRBV27 to TRBJ2-3, with 12 nucleotides matching TRBD2. After removal of 5 bases from V and 8 bases from J, the junction contained 11 bases not matched to a gene. Germline V gene data show CDR1 as MNHEY and CDR2 as SMNVEV (reference sequence). The CDR3 covers 16 residues. CDR3 residues: CASSPLAGGLPSTQYF. CDR3 nucleotide sequence: TGTGCCAGCAGTCCTCTAGCGGGGGGGCTTCCGAGTACGCAGTATTTT.

The V gene is TRBV29-1, the J gene TRBJ1-4, with a weak D call TRBD1 (5 bases). The CDR3 is 16 residues long. V was shortened by 3 bases and J by 8 bases, with 22 bases between the two germline ends. Germline V CDR1 and CDR2: SQVTM, ANQGSEA. For the CDR3, the DNA is TGCAGCGTTGATGTCGGGATACTACCGGGACCCGAAAAACTGTTTTTT. Its protein product is CSVDVGILPGPEKLFF.

The CDR3 DNA sequence: TGTGCCAGCAGCCCAATGGGGGAGTTTAATTCACCCCTCCACTTT. It translates to CASSPMGEFNSPLHF. The V gene is TRBV28, the J gene TRBJ1-6, with D perhaps matching TRBD1 (5 bases). The V gene's germline CDR1 is MDHEN and CDR2 SYDVKM. The CDR3 is 15 amino acids. Deletions cut 6 bases from V and 6 bases from J, with 15 bases between.

In this sample, this clonotype turned up a few times. V is TRBV4-3 and J is TRBJ1-2; D gene ambiguous. CDR3 size: 14 residues. CDR1 is LGHNA and CDR2 is YSLEER in the germline V gene. V shed 1 base and J shed 0 bases, with 6 bases lying between them. The CDR3 is CASSQGLTNYGYTF. The CDR3 nucleotides are TGCGCCAGCAGCCAAGGTCTTACTAACTATGGCTACACCTTC.

This sequence joins TRBV18 and TRBJ2-5, with 7 bases identical to TRBD1. The CDR3 has 15 amino acids. J gave up 5 bases and V 3 bases, and 9 bases lay outside the gene matches. The germline gives CDR1 KGHSH, CDR2 LQKENI. DNA of the CDR3: TGTGCCAGCTCACCTCGGGACAGTTCGGTCGAGACCCAGTACTTC. This codes for CASSPRDSSVETQYF.

This sequence joins TRBV20-1 and TRBJ1-1, with a possible D match to TRBD1 (5 bases). V gave up 3 bases and J gave up 1 base, with 9 bases separating them. Germline assignment: CDR1 DFQATT and CDR2 SNEGSKA (reference sequence). This CDR3 comprises 13 residues. CDR3 loop: CSASHTGNTEAFF. CDR3 DNA: TGCAGTGCTAGTCACACAGGGAACACTGAAGCTTTCTTT.

In its sample, this clonotype was seen many times. The genes are TRBV12-3 or TRBV12-4 and TRBJ1-1; maybe TRBD1 (5 bases). Trimming pared 6 bases from V and 2 bases from J, leaving 13 bases between. CDR3 length equals 14 residues. CDR3 region: CASRVRDSNTEAFF. The CDR3 DNA reads as TGTGCCAGCAGGGTCCGGGACTCAAACACTGAAGCTTTCTTT.

This clonotype has a count of ten or more. This rearrangement joins TRBV5-6 to TRBJ1-2; 8 bases fit TRBD1. CDR3 length equals 13 residues. J gave up 5 bases and V 4 bases, and 4 bases lay outside the gene matches. Germline V gives CDR1 SGHDT, CDR2 YYEEEE. The DNA for the CDR3 is TGTGCCAGCAGCCGGGACAGGTTATATGGCTACACCTTC. Residues: CASSRDRLYGYTF.

This clonotype is a singleton in its sample. V is TRBV7-2 and J is TRBJ1-6; D unresolved. Trimming left V 6 bases short and J 0 bases short, with 9 bases between. Germline V gene lookup returns CDR1 SGHTA and CDR2 FQGNSA. The CDR3 length is 15 residues. The DNA of the CDR3 is TGTGCCAGCAGTCCGATGCTCTCCTATAATTCACCCCTCCACTTT. It is translated as CASSPMLSYNSPLHF.

In its sample, this clonotype was seen a few times. The chain has TRBV10-2 and TRBJ1-1; D call uncertain. V was clipped by 8 bases and J by 4 bases, with 11 bases between them. Per the germline V gene, CDR1 is WSHSY and CDR2 is SAAADI. This CDR3 is 12 amino acids long. DNA of the CDR3: TGCGCCAGCGGACTAGCTGGCACTGAAGCTTTCTTT. This gives the protein CASGLAGTEAFF.

The chain joins TRBV5-5 to TRBJ2-2; 7 nucleotides align to TRBD1. V lost 3 bases, J lost 2 bases, and 4 bases stayed unmatched. The CDR3 is made up of 15 amino acids. Germline lookup yields CDR1 SGHKS and CDR2 YYEKEE (reference sequence). The CDR3 DNA is TGTGCCAGCAGCTCGGGACAGACTAACACCGGGGAGCTGTTTTTT. It encodes CASSSGQTNTGELFF.

This clonotype was counted only a few times. The J gene is TRBJ2-1, the V gene TRBV20-1; D is unclear. This CDR3 contains 10 residues. V lost 5 bases and J 12 bases, leaving 11 bases between the germline ends. Germline V gene data show CDR1 as DFQATT and CDR2 as SNEGSKA (reference sequence). CDR3 loop: CSARDERQFF. CDR3 coding DNA: TGCAGTGCTCGTGATGAGCGGCAGTTCTTC.

A note on this clonotype: A much larger clone sits a single nucleotide away, making a read error possible. This likely comes from a read error, as the CDR3 has no conserved phenylalanine or tryptophan at its end. The CDR3 reads CASSASQGSTEAFL. In DNA form, the CDR3 reads TGTGCCAGCAGCGCTTCCCAGGGGAGCACTGAAGCTTTCTTG. The J gene is TRBJ1-1, the V gene TRBV9; tentative D call: TRBD1 (6 bases). Germline V CDR1 and CDR2: SGDLS, YYNGEE. Trimming removed 3 bases at V and 4 bases at J, with 13 bases between. This CDR3 contains 14 residues.

This clonotype was observed a handful of times. The chain links TRBV2 to TRBJ1-6; D is unresolved. The CDR3 is 16 amino acids. Trimming cost V 5 bases and J 8 bases, with 19 bases left between them. Germline-derived CDR1 and CDR2 are SNHLY and FYNNEI. DNA of the CDR3: TGTGCCAGCAGTTCTCTACCGGGCCAGGTCGATTCACCCCTCCACTTT. It codes for CASSSLPGQVDSPLHF.

This clonotype was seen ten or more times. The chain recombines TRBV27 with TRBJ1-5, with 9 bases aligning to TRBD1. The V and J ends lost 4 bases and 4 bases, in that order; junction bases with no gene match: 8. The CDR3 loop spans 16 amino acids. Germline values: CDR1 MNHEY, CDR2 SMNVEV (reference sequence). CDR3 sequence: CASSSFGQGKNQPQHF. Here the CDR3 DNA reads TGTGCCAGCAGTTCCTTCGGACAGGGGAAAAATCAGCCCCAGCATTTT.

V gene TRBV7-6 combines with J gene TRBJ1-5; tentatively, D is TRBD1 (5 bases). Germline assignment: CDR1 SGHVS and CDR2 FNYEAQ. The ends were cut back, 1 base at V and 2 bases at J, with 15 bases in the middle. The CDR3 is 17 residues long. CDR3 coding DNA: TGTGCCAGCAGCTTAGTAGGGGAGGGGCTCGGCAATCAGCCCCAGCATTTT. Protein product: CASSLVGEGLGNQPQHF.

This clonotype was seen more than once but under ten times. This chain joins TRBV12-3 or TRBV12-4 and TRBJ1-1; maybe TRBD1 (5 bases). V gave up 5 bases and J gave up 11 bases, with 9 bases separating them. This CDR3 region has 10 residues. CDR3 nucleotide sequence: TGTGCCAGCAGTGACAGAAACGCTTTCTTT. This codes for CASSDRNAFF.

This clonotype was picked up many times. The chain recombines TRBV29-1 with TRBJ2-7, with D tentatively TRBD1 or TRBD2 (5 bases each). V was trimmed by 7 bases and J by 6 bases, leaving 19 bases between them. Germline V gene data show CDR1 as SQVTM and CDR2 as ANQGSEA. This CDR3 has 13 residues. CDR3 nucleotide sequence: TGCAGCGCCAGGGTGGGGCTAGGGACCGAGCAGTACTTC. The encoded protein is CSARVGLGTEQYF.

The table lists this clonotype with a few counts. This chain links TRBV2 with TRBJ2-3, with a tentative D call TRBD1 (6 bases). The CDR3 is 14 residues long. The germline gives CDR1 SNHLY, CDR2 FYNNEI. Between the trimmed V and J ends, which lost 7 bases and 0 bases, there was a span of 11 bases. Here the CDR3 DNA reads TGTGCCAGCAAAGAACAGGGTAGCACAGATACGCAGTATTTT. Translated, it gives CASKEQGSTDTQYF.